These 22 T cell receptor beta chains came from one sample sequenced in a study of beta chain features in type 1 diabetes. The entirety of the isolated RNA underwent reverse transcription, so expressed TCRB transcripts were sequenced. The method was immunoSEQ multiplex PCR; TCRdb's version includes in-frame clones alone and lacks a portion of them. Of 200,000 to 250,000 clones detected, 11% appear once; the ten largest clones hold approximately 1.3%. The sample was central memory CD4+ T cells from blood. The receptor source for this set is a man younger than 35 in good health.

This clone was found once. The chain uses TRBV30 and TRBJ1-5, with D possibly matching TRBD1 (5 bases). Germline V gives CDR1 GTSNPN, CDR2 SVGIG (reference sequence). V was clipped by 2 bases and J by 4 bases, with 24 bases between them. The CDR3 sequence is 18 residues long. The CDR3 loop reads CAWSPGGRGRFGNQPQHF. The CDR3 nucleotides read TGTGCCTGGAGTCCGGGGGGGAGAGGGAGGTTTGGGAATCAGCCCCAGCATTTT.

This clone was picked up many times. CDR3 nucleotide sequence: TGCGCCAGCAGCTTGGGTTGGACTTACAATGAGCAGTTCTTC. Protein sequence: CASSLGWTYNEQFF. This sequence joins TRBV5-1 and TRBJ2-1; D might be TRBD2 (5 bases). Looked up from germline, CDR1 is SGHRS and CDR2 is YFSETQ. V was shortened by 0 bases and J by 4 bases, with 8 bases between the two germline ends. The CDR3 sequence is 14 residues long.

The CDR3 DNA reads as TGTGCCAGCAGCATGGACAGGGAAACTGAAGCTTTCTTT. The encoded protein is CASSMDRETEAFF. J is TRBJ1-1 and V is TRBV5-6; 8 bases line up with TRBD1. The CDR3 loop spans 13 amino acids. CDR1 is SGHDT, CDR2 YYEEEE, per germline. The V and J ends lost 4 bases and 5 bases, in that order; junction bases with no gene match: 4. Full variable domain (rest looked up from reference TRBV5-6 and TRBJ1-1): DAGVTQSPTHLIKTRGQQVTLRCSPKSGHDTVSWYQQALGQGPQFIFQYYEEEERQRGNFPDRFSGHQFPNYSSELNVNALLLGDSALYLCASSMDRETEAFFGQGTRLTVV.

This clone was seen more than once but under ten times. The chain couples TRBV6-6 to TRBJ2-7, with 9 bases fitting TRBD2. The CDR3 loop spans 15 amino acids. V was clipped by 5 bases and J by 5 bases; unmatched bases: 10. Germline V lookup: CDR1 MNHNY, CDR2 SVGAGI (reference sequence). CDR3 in amino acids: CASSRSSGRSDEQYF. CDR3 nucleotides: TGTGCCAGCAGTCGTAGTAGCGGGAGATCCGACGAGCAGTACTTC.

This clone was observed a few times. The CDR3: CASSGQGSSGANVLTF. The CDR3 DNA is TGTGCCAGCAGTGGTCAGGGAAGCTCTGGGGCCAACGTCCTGACTTTC. The rearrangement joins TRBV2 to TRBJ2-6; possibly TRBD1 for D (5 bases). The germline CDR1 and CDR2 sequences are SNHLY and FYNNEI. CDR3 length: 16 amino acids. The V end lost 4 bases, the J end lost 0 bases, and 10 bases lay between the germline ends.

This clone was seen at least ten times. CDR3 nucleotide sequence: TGTGCCTGGAGTGTACTAGCGGGAGACTCTGAGCAGTTCTTC. Translated, it gives CAWSVLAGDSEQFF. This rearrangement joins TRBV30 to TRBJ2-1; 11 nucleotides line up with TRBD2. From germline, CDR1 is GTSNPN and CDR2 SVGIG (reference sequence). The V segment lost 0 bases and the J segment 9 bases; nucleotides outside the gene matches: 4. The CDR3 has 14 amino acids.

In its sample, this clone was seen many times. The CDR3 nucleotides are TGTGCCAGCAGCTTGCCTCCGAACACCGGGGAGCTGTTTTTT. It yields the protein CASSLPPNTGELFF. The V and J genes are TRBV7-9 and TRBJ2-2; D call uncertain. This CDR3 has 14 amino acids. Germline assignment: CDR1 SEHNR and CDR2 FQNEAQ (reference sequence). Between the trimmed V and J ends, which lost 3 bases and 0 bases, there was a span of 5 bases.

The CDR3 region is CASSLRAGGNTGELFF. The DNA of the CDR3 is TGTGCCAGCAGCTTACGAGCGGGAGGTAATACCGGGGAGCTGTTTTTT. This rearrangement joins TRBV11-2 to TRBJ2-2, with 9 positions matching TRBD2. The CDR3 contains 16 residues. The trim removed 2 bases at V and 5 bases at J, leaving 6 bases unmatched. CDR1 is SGHAT, CDR2 FQNNGV, per germline. Combining the CDR3 with reference TRBV11-2 and TRBJ2-2 gives the whole variable domain EAGVAQSPRYKIIEKRQSVAFWCNPISGHATLYWYQQILGQGPKLLIQFQNNGVVDDSQLPKDRFSAERLKGVDSTLKIQPAKLEDSAVYLCASSLRAGGNTGELFFGEGSRLTVL.

This clone was seen only a few times. V usage is TRBV6-6 and J usage is TRBJ2-7, with D uncertain. The CDR3 contains 13 residues. V lost 6 bases and J 3 bases, leaving 12 bases between the germline ends. Germline V lookup: CDR1 MNHNY, CDR2 SVGAGI (reference sequence). The CDR3 here is CASSPLPVYEQYF. The CDR3, as DNA: TGTGCCAGCAGCCCACTCCCGGTCTACGAGCAGTACTTC.

This clone has a count of ten or more. The J gene is TRBJ2-7, the V gene TRBV30; D is unresolved. Germline CDR1 reads GTSNPN; CDR2 reads SVGIG (reference sequence). This CDR3 spans 13 amino acids. Deletions cut 3 bases from V and 6 bases from J, with 15 bases between. CDR3 bases: TGTGCCTGGAGCCGTAGGATAGGGCTCGAGCAGTACTTC. Its protein product is CAWSRRIGLEQYF.

There are a few counts of this clone. The rearrangement uses TRBV6-1 and TRBJ2-7; 7 bases map to TRBD1. Germline assignment: CDR1 MNHNS and CDR2 SASEGT. Losses at the gene ends were 3 bases for V and 6 bases for J; bases not matched to a gene: 11. The CDR3 spans 15 residues. The CDR3 spells CASSDTHAGGPEQYF. The CDR3 DNA reads TGTGCCAGCAGTGACACACATGCAGGGGGTCCCGAGCAGTACTTC.

V is TRBV29-1 and J is TRBJ2-5, with D perhaps TRBD1 (7 bases). Germline V gives CDR1 SQVTM, CDR2 ANQGSEA. The V end lost 5 bases, the J end lost 5 bases, and 15 bases lay between the germline ends. The CDR3 runs to 13 residues. The CDR3 nucleotides read TGCAGCGTTACAACAGGGGCGGGGGAGACCCAGTACTTC. Its translation is CSVTTGAGETQYF. Full variable domain (remainder filled in from reference TRBV29-1 and TRBJ2-5): SAVISQKPSRDICQRGTSLTIQCQVDSQVTMMFWYRQQPGQSLTLIATANQGSEATYESGFVIDKFPISRPNLTFSTLTVSNMSPEDSSIYLCSVTTGAGETQYFGPGTRLLVL.

This clone appeared many times. The chain recombines TRBV5-4 with TRBJ2-1, with 8 bases fitting TRBD2. The CDR3 extends over 16 amino acids. The trim removed 3 bases at V and 3 bases at J, leaving 8 bases unmatched. Germline V gives CDR1 SGHNT, CDR2 YYREEE (reference sequence). The CDR3 sequence: CASSSRDTSGYNEQFF. DNA of the CDR3: TGTGCCAGCAGCTCCCGCGATACTAGCGGCTACAATGAGCAGTTCTTC. Supplemented by reference TRBV5-4 and TRBJ2-1, the full variable domain reads ETGVTQSPTHLIKTRGQQVTLRCSSQSGHNTVSWYQQALGQGPQFIFQYYREEENGRGNFPPRFSGLQFPNYSSELNVNALELDDSALYLCASSSRDTSGYNEQFFGPGTRLTVL.

V gene TRBV11-2 combines with J gene TRBJ2-5; no clear D gene. This CDR3 spans 13 amino acids. In germline, CDR1 is SGHAT, CDR2 FQNNGV. Trimming removed 3 bases at V and 2 bases at J, with 7 bases between. CDR3 residues: CASSFSLQETQYF. The CDR3 DNA sequence: TGTGCCAGCAGCTTCTCCTTGCAAGAGACCCAGTACTTC.

This clone came up a few times. The chain is built from TRBV11-2 and TRBJ2-1; TRBD1 is a possible D gene (5 bases). The V gene lost 2 bases and the J gene lost 5 bases, with 16 bases spanning the gap. Germline V gene sequence: CDR1 SGHAT, CDR2 FQNNGV. The CDR3 is 16 amino acids. Here the CDR3 DNA reads TGTGCCAGCAGCTTACAGGGTATTTACTCTGACAATGAGCAGTTCTTC. Protein sequence: CASSLQGIYSDNEQFF. The whole variable domain, remainder taken from reference TRBV11-2 and TRBJ2-1, is EAGVAQSPRYKIIEKRQSVAFWCNPISGHATLYWYQQILGQGPKLLIQFQNNGVVDDSQLPKDRFSAERLKGVDSTLKIQPAKLEDSAVYLCASSLQGIYSDNEQFFGPGTRLTVL.

This clone was recorded a few times. The chain couples TRBV6-5 to TRBJ1-2; 8 bases align to TRBD1. The germline V gene has CDR1 MNHEY and CDR2 SVGAGI. The CDR3 extends over 12 amino acids. Trimming removed 8 bases from V and 8 bases from J; junction bases left unmatched: 7. The CDR3 DNA sequence: TGTGCCAGCTCGACAGGGGTTGGGGGCTACACCTTC. It codes for CASSTGVGGYTF.

J is TRBJ2-5 and V is TRBV28; D possibly corresponds to TRBD1 (5 bases). Trimming stripped 3 bases from V and 5 bases from J, with 16 bases between. The CDR3 length is 15 residues. Germline V gives CDR1 MDHEN, CDR2 SYDVKM. The CDR3 is CASSFQVVGAETQYF. Written as DNA, the CDR3 is TGTGCCAGCAGTTTCCAAGTCGTTGGGGCGGAGACCCAGTACTTC.

This sequence joins TRBV4-3 and TRBJ2-6, with D tentatively TRBD1 (6 bases). The CDR3 loop spans 17 amino acids. The V end lost 1 base, the J end lost 8 bases, and 18 bases lay between the germline ends. Looked up from germline, CDR1 is LGHNA and CDR2 is YSLEER. In DNA form, the CDR3 reads TGCGCCAGCAGCCAAGCGTATACAGGGTTAATTTCCAACGTCCTGACTTTC. It translates to CASSQAYTGLISNVLTF.

The V gene is TRBV28, the J gene TRBJ1-1; 9 bases fit TRBD1. The CDR3 contains 15 residues. Germline CDR1 is MDHEN and CDR2 is SYDVKM. Trimming at V came to 6 bases and at J to 1 base, leaving 6 bases not matched to a gene. CDR3 amino acids: CASRLWDRENTEAFF. As DNA, the CDR3 is TGTGCCAGCAGACTTTGGGACAGGGAGAACACTGAAGCTTTCTTT.

This chain uses TRBV29-1 with TRBJ2-5; D remains ambiguous. This CDR3 has 16 residues. Germline CDR1 reads SQVTM; CDR2 reads ANQGSEA. Trimming stripped 0 bases from V and 6 bases from J, with 20 bases between. CDR3 sequence: CSVEEGISKTLKTQYF. The CDR3 nucleotides are TGCAGCGTTGAAGAAGGGATTAGCAAAACTCTAAAGACCCAGTACTTC.

The table lists this clone with a few counts. V gene TRBV7-9 combines with J gene TRBJ2-5; 9 bases fit TRBD1. The V gene's germline CDR1 is SEHNR and CDR2 FQNEAQ (reference sequence). The V gene end was trimmed by 4 bases and the J gene end by 5 bases; junction bases not matched to a gene: 14. This CDR3 is 17 amino acids long. This CDR3 reads CASSSTRTGDDVETQYF. DNA of the CDR3: TGTGCCAGCAGCTCGACCCGGACAGGGGACGACGTTGAGACCCAGTACTTC.

The chain carries TRBV5-6 and TRBJ1-2; D not resolved. Germline V gene data show CDR1 as SGHDT and CDR2 as YYEEEE. The CDR3 has 15 residues. V shed 2 bases and J shed 0 bases, with 11 bases lying between them. The CDR3, as DNA: TGTGCCAGCAGCTTTTGGGCACCAACTAACTATGGCTACACCTTC. This codes for CASSFWAPTNYGYTF.